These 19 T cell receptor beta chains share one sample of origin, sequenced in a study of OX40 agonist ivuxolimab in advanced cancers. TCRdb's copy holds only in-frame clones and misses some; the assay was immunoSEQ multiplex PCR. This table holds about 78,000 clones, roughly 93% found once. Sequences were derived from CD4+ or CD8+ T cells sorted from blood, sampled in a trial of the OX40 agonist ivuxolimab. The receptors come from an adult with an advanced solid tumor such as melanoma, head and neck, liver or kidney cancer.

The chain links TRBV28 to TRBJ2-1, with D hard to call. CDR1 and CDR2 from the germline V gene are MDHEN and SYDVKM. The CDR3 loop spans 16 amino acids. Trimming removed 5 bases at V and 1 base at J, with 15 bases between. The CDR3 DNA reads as TGTGCCAGCAGTCGACCCCCGACTGAGTCCTACAATGAGCAGTTCTTC. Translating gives CASSRPPTESYNEQFF.

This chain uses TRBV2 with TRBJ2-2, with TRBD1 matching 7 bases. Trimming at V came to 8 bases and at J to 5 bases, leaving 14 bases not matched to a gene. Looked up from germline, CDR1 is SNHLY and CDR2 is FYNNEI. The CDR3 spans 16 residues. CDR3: CASRTGTVKVTGELFF. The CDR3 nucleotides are TGTGCCAGCCGTACCGGGACAGTAAAGGTGACCGGGGAGCTGTTTTTT. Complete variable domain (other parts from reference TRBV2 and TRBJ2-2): EPEVTQTPSHQVTQMGQEVILRCVPISNHLYFYWYRQILGQKVEFLVSFYNNEISEKSEIFDDQFSVERPDGSNFTLKIRSTKLEDSAMYFCASRTGTVKVTGELFFGEGSRLTVL.

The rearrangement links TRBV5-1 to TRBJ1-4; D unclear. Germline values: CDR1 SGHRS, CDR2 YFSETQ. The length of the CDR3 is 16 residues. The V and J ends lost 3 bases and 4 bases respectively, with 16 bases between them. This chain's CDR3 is CASSSGGVPGNEKLFF. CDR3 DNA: TGCGCCAGCAGCTCCGGCGGGGTCCCCGGTAATGAAAAACTGTTTTTT.

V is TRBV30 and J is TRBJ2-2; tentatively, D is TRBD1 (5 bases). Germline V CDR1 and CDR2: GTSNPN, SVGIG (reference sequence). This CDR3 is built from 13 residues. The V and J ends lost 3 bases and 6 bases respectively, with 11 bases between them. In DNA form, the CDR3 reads TGTGCCTGGAGACCACAGGAGTCCGGGGAGCTGTTTTTT. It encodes CAWRPQESGELFF.

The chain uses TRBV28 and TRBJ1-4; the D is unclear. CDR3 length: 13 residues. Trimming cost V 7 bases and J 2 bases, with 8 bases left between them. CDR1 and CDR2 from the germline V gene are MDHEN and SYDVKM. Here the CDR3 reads CASIRTTNEKLFF. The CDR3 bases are TGTGCCAGCATCCGGACCACTAATGAAAAACTGTTTTTT. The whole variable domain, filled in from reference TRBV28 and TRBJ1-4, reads DVKVTQSSRYLVKRTGEKVFLECVQDMDHENMFWYRQDPGLGLRLIYFSYDVKMKEKGDIPEGYSVSREKKERFSLILESASTNQTSMYLCASIRTTNEKLFFGSGTQLSVL.

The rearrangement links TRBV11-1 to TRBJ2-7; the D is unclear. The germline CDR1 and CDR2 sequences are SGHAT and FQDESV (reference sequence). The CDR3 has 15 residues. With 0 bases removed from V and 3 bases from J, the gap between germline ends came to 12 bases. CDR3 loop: CASSLAPEPLYEQYF. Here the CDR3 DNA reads TGTGCCAGCAGCTTAGCCCCAGAACCTCTCTACGAGCAGTACTTC.

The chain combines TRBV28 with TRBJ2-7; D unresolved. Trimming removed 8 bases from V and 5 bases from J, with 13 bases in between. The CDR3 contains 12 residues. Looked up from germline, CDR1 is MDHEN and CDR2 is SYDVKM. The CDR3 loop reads CASHSRSNEQYF. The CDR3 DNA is TGTGCCAGCCACTCACGGTCCAACGAGCAGTACTTC.

CDR3 bases: TGTGCCAGCAGCCAAGACAGGGGAGGAGAGACCCAGTACTTC. Its translation: CASSQDRGGETQYF. V is TRBV4-2 and J is TRBJ2-5; D assignment may be TRBD1 or TRBD2 (6 bases each). The CDR3 contains 14 residues. V was pared by 0 bases and J by 4 bases, with 9 bases between. Germline CDR1 and CDR2: LGHNA and YNFKEQ.

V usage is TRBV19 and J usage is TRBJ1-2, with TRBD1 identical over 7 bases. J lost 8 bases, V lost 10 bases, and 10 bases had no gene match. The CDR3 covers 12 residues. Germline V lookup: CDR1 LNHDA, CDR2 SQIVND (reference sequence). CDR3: CATHDRALGYTF. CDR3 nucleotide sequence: TGTGCCACTCATGACAGGGCGTTAGGCTACACCTTC.

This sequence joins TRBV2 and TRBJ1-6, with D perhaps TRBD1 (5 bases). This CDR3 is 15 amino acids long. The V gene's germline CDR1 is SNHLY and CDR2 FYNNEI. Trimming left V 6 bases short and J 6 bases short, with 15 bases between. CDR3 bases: TGTGCCAGCAGGATATTAGACAGTCTTAATTCACCCCTCCACTTT. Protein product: CASRILDSLNSPLHF.

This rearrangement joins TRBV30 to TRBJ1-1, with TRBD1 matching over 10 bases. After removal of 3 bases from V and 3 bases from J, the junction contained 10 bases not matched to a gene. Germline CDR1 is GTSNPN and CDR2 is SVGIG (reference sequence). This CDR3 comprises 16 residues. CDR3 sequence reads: CAWRETGTGVYTEAFF. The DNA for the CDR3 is TGTGCCTGGAGGGAGACCGGGACAGGGGTGTACACTGAAGCTTTCTTT.

CDR3 sequence: CASSLVAGLFYEQFF. CDR3 sequence (DNA): TGCGCCAGCAGCTTGGTAGCGGGACTATTCTATGAGCAGTTCTTC. The chain has TRBV5-1 and TRBJ2-1, with TRBD2 identical over 8 bases. CDR3 length: 15 residues. V shed 0 bases, J shed 8 bases, and the junction held 7 bases outside the gene matches. In germline, CDR1 is SGHRS, CDR2 YFSETQ.

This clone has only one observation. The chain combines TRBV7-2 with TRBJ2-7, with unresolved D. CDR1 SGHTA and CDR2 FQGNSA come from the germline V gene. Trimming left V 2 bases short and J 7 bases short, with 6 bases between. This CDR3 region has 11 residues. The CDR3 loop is CASSLMGEQYF. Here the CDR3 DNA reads TGTGCCAGCAGCTTAATGGGGGAGCAGTACTTC.

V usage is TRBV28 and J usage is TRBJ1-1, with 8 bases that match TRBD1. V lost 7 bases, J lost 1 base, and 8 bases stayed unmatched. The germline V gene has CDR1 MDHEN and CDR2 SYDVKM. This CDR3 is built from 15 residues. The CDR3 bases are TGTGCCAGCACCCAGACAGGGGCCGAGAACACTGAAGCTTTCTTT. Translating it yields CASTQTGAENTEAFF.

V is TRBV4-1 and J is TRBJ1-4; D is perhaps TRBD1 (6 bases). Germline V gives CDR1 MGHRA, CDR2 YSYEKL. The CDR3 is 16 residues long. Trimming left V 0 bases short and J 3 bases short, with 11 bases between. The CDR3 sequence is CASSQDRDKPNEKLFF. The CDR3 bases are TGCGCCAGCAGCCAAGACCGGGACAAACCTAATGAAAAACTGTTTTTT.

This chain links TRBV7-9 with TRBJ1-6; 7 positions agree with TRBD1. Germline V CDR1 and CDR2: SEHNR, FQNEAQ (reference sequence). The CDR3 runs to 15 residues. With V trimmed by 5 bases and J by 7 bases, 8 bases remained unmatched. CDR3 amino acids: CASSPTRQGNSPLHF. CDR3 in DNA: TGTGCCAGCAGCCCCACAAGACAGGGCAATTCACCCCTCCACTTT. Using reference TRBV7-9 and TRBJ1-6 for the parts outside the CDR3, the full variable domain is DTGVSQNPRHKITKRGQNVTFRCDPISEHNRLYWYRQTLGQGPEFLTYFQNEAQLEKSRLLSDRFSAERPKGSFSTLEIQRTEQGDSAMYLCASSPTRQGNSPLHFGNGTRLTVT.

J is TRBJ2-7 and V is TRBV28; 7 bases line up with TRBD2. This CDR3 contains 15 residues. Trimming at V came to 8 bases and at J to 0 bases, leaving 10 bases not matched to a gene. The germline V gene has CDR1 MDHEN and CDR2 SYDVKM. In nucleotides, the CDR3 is TGTGCCAGCGGGCCCGGGCGGGAGAGCTCCTACGAGCAGTACTTC. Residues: CASGPGRESSYEQYF. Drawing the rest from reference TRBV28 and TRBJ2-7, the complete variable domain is DVKVTQSSRYLVKRTGEKVFLECVQDMDHENMFWYRQDPGLGLRLIYFSYDVKMKEKGDIPEGYSVSREKKERFSLILESASTNQTSMYLCASGPGRESSYEQYFGPGTRLTVT.

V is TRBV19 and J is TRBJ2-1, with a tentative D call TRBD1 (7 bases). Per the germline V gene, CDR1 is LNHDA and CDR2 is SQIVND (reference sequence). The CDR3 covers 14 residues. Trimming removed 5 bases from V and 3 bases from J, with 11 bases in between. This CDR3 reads CASSQGGIYNEQFF. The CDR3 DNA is TGTGCCAGTAGTCAGGGGGGCATCTACAATGAGCAGTTCTTC.

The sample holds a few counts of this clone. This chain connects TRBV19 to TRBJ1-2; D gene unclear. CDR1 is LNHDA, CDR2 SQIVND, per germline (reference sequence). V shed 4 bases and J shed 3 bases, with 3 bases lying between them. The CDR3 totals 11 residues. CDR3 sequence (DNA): TGTGCCAGTAGTAGCCACTATGGCTACACCTTC. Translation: CASSSHYGYTF.